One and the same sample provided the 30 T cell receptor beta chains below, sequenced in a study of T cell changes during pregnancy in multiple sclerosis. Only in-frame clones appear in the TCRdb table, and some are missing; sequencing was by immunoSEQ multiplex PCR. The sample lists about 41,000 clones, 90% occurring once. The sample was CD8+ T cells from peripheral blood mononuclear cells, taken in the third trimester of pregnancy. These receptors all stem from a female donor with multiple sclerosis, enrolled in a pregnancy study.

The CDR3 reads CASSPDQGLIGNTIYF. As DNA, the CDR3 is TGTGCCAGCAGCCCGGACCAGGGCCTAATTGGAAACACCATATATTTT. The chain joins TRBV11-3 to TRBJ1-3, with a tentative D call TRBD1 (5 bases). Trimming removed 5 bases from V and 3 bases from J, with 17 bases in between. Germline-derived CDR1 and CDR2 are SGHNT and YENEEA. The CDR3 has 16 residues.

The CDR3 sequence is CASSGRTGPRDEQYF. Written as DNA, the CDR3 is TGTGCCAGTAGTGGGCGGACAGGGCCTCGCGACGAGCAGTACTTC. The chain combines TRBV19 with TRBJ2-7; 8 bases are shared with TRBD1. This CDR3 region has 15 residues. Germline V gene sequence: CDR1 LNHDA, CDR2 SQIVND (reference sequence). J was trimmed by 5 bases and V by 5 bases; bases with no gene match: 11.

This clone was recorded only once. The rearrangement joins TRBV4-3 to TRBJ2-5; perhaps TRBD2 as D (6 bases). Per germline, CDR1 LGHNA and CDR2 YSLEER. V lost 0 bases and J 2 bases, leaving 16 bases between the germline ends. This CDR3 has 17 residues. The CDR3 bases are TGCGCCAGCAGCCAAGATACAGACGGCGGGGATCAAGAGACCCAGTACTTC. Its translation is CASSQDTDGGDQETQYF.

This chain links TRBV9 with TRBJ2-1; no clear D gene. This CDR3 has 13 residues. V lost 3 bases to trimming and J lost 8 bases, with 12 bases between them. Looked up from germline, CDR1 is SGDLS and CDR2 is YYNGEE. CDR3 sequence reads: CASSALGVDEQFF. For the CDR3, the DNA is TGTGCCAGCAGCGCCCTAGGCGTCGATGAGCAGTTCTTC.

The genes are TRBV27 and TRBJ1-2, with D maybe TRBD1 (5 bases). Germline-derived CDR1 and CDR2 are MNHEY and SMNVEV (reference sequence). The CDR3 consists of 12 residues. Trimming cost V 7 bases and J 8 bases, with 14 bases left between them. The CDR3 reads CASKRTGRGYTF. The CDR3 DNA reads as TGTGCCAGCAAAAGAACAGGCAGAGGCTACACCTTC.

The CDR3 DNA is TGCGCCAGCAACGCGGACAGGGGGCTTTTAGAGACCCAGTACTTC. Encoded protein: CASNADRGLLETQYF. V gene TRBV23-1 combines with J gene TRBJ2-5; 11 bases map to TRBD1. TRBV23-1 is an open reading frame, and its role is uncertain. The CDR3 is 15 residues long. Trimming cost V 7 bases and J 4 bases; bases outside gene matches: 8.

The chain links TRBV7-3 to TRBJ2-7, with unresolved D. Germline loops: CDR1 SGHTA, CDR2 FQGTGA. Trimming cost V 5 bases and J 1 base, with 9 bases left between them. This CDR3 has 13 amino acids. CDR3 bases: TGTGCCAGCAGCCAGACTGTATCCTACGAGCAGTACTTC. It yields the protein CASSQTVSYEQYF.

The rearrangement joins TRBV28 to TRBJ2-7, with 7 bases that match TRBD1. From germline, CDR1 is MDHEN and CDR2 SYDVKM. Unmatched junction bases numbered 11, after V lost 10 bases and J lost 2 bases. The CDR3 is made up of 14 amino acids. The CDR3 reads CATLQGERPYEQYF. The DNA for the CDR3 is TGTGCCACCCTCCAGGGGGAGCGGCCCTACGAGCAGTACTTC.

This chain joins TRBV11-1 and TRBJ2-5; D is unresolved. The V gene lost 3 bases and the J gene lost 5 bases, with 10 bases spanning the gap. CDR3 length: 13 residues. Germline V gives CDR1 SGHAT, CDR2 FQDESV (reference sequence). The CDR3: CASSFLEWETQYF. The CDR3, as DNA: TGTGCCAGCAGCTTCCTTGAGTGGGAGACCCAGTACTTC.

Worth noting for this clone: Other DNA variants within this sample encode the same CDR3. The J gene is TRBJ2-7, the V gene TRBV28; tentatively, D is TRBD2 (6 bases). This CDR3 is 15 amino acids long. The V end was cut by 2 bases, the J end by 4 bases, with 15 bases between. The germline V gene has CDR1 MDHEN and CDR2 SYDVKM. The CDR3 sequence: CASSLLGGPLYEQYF. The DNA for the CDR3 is TGTGCCAGCAGTTTACTAGGAGGGCCCCTTTACGAGCAGTACTTC.

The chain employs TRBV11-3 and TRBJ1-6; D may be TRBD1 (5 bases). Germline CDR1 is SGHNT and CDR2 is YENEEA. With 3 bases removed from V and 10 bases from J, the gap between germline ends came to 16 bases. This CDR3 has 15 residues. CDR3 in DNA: TGTGCCAGCAGCTTCGCTCGGACGTCAGGGTCACCCCTCCACTTT. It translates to CASSFARTSGSPLHF.

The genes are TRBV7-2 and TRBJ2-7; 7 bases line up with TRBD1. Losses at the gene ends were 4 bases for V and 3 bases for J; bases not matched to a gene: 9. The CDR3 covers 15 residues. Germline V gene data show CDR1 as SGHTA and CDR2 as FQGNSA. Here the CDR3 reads CASSSYRGPLYEQYF. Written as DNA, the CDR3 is TGTGCCAGCAGCTCCTACAGGGGCCCCCTCTACGAGCAGTACTTC.

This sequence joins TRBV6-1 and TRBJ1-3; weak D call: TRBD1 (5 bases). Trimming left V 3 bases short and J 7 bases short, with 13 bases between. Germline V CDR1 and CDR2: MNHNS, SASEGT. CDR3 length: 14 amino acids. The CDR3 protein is CASSEPVGANTIYF. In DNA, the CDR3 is TGTGCCAGCAGTGAGCCGGTTGGGGCGAACACCATATATTTT.

The CDR3 DNA follows: TGCGCCAGCAGCTTGGCCTTAGCGGGAGGGACAGATACGCAGTATTTT. It yields the protein CASSLALAGGTDTQYF. The rearrangement links TRBV5-1 to TRBJ2-3, with 11 bases that match TRBD2. The V segment lost 0 bases and the J segment 3 bases; nucleotides outside the gene matches: 3. Germline loops: CDR1 SGHRS, CDR2 YFSETQ. The CDR3 covers 16 residues.

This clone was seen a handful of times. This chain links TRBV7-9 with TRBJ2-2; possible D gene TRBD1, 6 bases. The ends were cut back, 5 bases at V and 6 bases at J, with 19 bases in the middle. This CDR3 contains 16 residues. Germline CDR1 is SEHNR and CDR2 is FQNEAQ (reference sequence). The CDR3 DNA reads TGTGCCAGCAGCACCGGACAGCAACAAGCGTCCGGGGAGCTGTTTTTT. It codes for CASSTGQQQASGELFF.

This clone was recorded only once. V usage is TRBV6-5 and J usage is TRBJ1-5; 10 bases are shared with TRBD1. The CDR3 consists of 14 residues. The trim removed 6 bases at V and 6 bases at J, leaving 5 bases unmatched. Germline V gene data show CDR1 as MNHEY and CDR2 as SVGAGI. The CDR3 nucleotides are TGTGCCAGCAGCTTTCGGGACAGGGGTCAGCCCCAGCATTTT. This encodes CASSFRDRGQPQHF.

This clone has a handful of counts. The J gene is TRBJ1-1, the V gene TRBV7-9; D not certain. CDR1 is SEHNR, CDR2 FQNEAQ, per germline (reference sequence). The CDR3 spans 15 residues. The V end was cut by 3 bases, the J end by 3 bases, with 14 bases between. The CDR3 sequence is CASSFTNPGDTEAFF. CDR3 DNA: TGTGCCAGCAGCTTTACTAACCCCGGGGACACTGAAGCTTTCTTT.

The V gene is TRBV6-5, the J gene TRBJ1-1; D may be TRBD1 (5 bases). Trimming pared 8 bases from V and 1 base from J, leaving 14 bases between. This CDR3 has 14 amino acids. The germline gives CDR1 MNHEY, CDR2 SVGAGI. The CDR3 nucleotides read TGTGCCAGCGCAAAGGGAGGGGAGAACACTGAAGCTTTCTTT. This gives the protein CASAKGGENTEAFF.

Written as DNA, the CDR3 is TGTGCCAGCAGTTTATCCAAGGGCGGGGGGATGGAAGCTTTCTTT. Translating gives CASSLSKGGGMEAFF. The J gene is TRBJ1-1, the V gene TRBV27; possibly TRBD1 for D (5 bases). CDR1 is MNHEY and CDR2 is SMNVEV in the germline V gene (reference sequence). The CDR3 covers 15 residues. Between the trimmed V and J ends, which lost 0 bases and 8 bases, there was a span of 16 bases.

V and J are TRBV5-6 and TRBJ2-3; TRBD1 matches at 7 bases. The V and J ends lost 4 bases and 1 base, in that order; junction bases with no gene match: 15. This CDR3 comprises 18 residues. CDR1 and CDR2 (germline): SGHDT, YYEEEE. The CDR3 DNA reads TGTGCCAGCAGCCTGGGGACAGCCCAAGGGGTCGGCACAGATACGCAGTATTTT. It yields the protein CASSLGTAQGVGTDTQYF.

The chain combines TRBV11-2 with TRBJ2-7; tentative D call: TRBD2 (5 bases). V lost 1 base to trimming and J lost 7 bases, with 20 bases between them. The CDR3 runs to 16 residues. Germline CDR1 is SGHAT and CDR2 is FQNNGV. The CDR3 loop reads CASSLAQGGHFGEQYF. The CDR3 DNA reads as TGTGCCAGCAGCTTAGCGCAAGGCGGGCACTTCGGGGAGCAGTACTTC.

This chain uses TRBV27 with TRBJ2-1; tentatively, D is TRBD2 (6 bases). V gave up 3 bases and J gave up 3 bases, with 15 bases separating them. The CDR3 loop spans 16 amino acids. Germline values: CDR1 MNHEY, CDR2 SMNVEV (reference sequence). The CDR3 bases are TGTGCCAGCAGTTTCTCCTCGGGGGAACACTACAATGAGCAGTTCTTC. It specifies CASSFSSGEHYNEQFF.

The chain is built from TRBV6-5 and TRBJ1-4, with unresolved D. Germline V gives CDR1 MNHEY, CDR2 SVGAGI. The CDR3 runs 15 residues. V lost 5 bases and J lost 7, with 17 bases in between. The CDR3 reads CASSIVRQLPEKLFF. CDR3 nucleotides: TGTGCCAGCAGTATAGTGCGTCAATTACCTGAAAAACTGTTTTTT.

The CDR3 bases are TGCGCCAGCAGCCAAGATCCAAGAGACTCTGGAAACACCATATATTTT. It yields the protein CASSQDPRDSGNTIYF. This chain connects TRBV4-3 to TRBJ1-3, with D unclear. V shed 0 bases and J shed 0 bases, with 9 bases lying between them. This CDR3 has 16 residues. From germline, CDR1 is LGHNA and CDR2 YSLEER.

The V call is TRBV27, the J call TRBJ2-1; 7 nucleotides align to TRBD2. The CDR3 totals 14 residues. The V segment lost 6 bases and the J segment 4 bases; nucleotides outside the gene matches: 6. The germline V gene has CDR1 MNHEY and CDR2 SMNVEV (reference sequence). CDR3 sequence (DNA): TGTGCCAGCAGCGGGGCTAGCGGTTACAATGAGCAGTTCTTC. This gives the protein CASSGASGYNEQFF.

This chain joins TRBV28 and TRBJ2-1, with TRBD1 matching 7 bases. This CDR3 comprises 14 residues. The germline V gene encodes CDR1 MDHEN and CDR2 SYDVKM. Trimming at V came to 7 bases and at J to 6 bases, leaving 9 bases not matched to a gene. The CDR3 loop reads CASTPEGQINEQFF. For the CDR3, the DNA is TGTGCCAGCACCCCAGAGGGACAGATCAATGAGCAGTTCTTC.

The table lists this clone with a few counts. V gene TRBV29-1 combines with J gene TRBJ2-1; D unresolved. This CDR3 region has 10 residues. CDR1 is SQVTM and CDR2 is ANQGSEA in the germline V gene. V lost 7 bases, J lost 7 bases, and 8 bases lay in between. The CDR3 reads CSAVGNEQFF. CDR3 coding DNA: TGCAGCGCCGTCGGTAATGAGCAGTTCTTC.

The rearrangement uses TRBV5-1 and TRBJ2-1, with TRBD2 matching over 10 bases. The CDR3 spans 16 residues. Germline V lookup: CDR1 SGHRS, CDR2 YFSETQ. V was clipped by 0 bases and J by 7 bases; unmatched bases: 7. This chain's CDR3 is CASSLEVLAGSNEQFF. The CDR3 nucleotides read TGCGCCAGCAGCTTGGAGGTACTAGCGGGGAGTAATGAGCAGTTCTTC.

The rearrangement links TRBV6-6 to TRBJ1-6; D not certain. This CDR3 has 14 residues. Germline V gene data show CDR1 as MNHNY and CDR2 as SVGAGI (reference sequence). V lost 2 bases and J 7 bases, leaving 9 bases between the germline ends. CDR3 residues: CASSYEVPNSPLHF. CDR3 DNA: TGTGCCAGCAGTTACGAGGTGCCCAATTCACCCCTCCACTTT.

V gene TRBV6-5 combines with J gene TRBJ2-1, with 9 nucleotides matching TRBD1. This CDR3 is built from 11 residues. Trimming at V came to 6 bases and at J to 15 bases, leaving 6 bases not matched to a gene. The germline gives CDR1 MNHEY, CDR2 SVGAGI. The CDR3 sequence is CASSNGQGRFF. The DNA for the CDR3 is TGTGCCAGCAGCAACGGACAGGGGAGGTTCTTC.